Presented here are 26 T cell receptor beta chains from one specimen sequenced in a study of CD8+ T cells in alopecia areata. cDNA prepared by RNA extraction and subsequent reverse transcription served as the template for sequencing. Clones were sequenced by immunoSEQ multiplex PCR, and TCRdb holds only the in-frame ones, with some missing. The repertoire includes some 170,000 clones, over 55% of them detected once, and 1.7% sits in the top ten. The sample here was CD4+ T cells sorted from blood, taken at week 0. The source of these receptors is a human donor with alopecia areata.

Notes on this clone: This sample also contains other DNA sequences that code for the same CDR3. The J gene is TRBJ2-3, the V gene TRBV30; D unclear. V was clipped by 0 bases and J by 6 bases, with 4 bases between them. CDR1 and CDR2 (germline): GTSNPN, SVGIG (reference sequence). The CDR3 loop spans 11 amino acids. The DNA for the CDR3 is TGTGCCTGGAGTGTCCTCGATACGCAGTATTTT. This gives the protein CAWSVLDTQYF.

The chain carries TRBV15 and TRBJ2-2; D is unclear. This CDR3 spans 14 amino acids. CDR1 and CDR2 (germline): LNHNV, YYDKDF (reference sequence). Trimming stripped 3 bases from V and 6 bases from J, with 11 bases between. The CDR3 spells CATSRDPSSGELFF. The CDR3 DNA follows: TGTGCCACCAGCAGGGACCCGAGTTCCGGGGAGCTGTTTTTT.

This clone was observed a few times. The chain combines TRBV27 with TRBJ2-4; the D gene is possibly TRBD2 (5 bases). Trimming stripped 4 bases from V and 0 bases from J, with 7 bases between. The CDR3 covers 14 residues. The germline CDR1 and CDR2 sequences are MNHEY and SMNVEV (reference sequence). The CDR3 loop is CASSSGLAKNIQYF. The CDR3 nucleotides read TGTGCCAGCAGTTCAGGACTAGCCAAAAACATTCAGTACTTC.

The chain is built from TRBV19 and TRBJ1-1, with D possibly matching TRBD1 (6 bases). The CDR3 is 14 residues long. The V and J ends lost 4 bases and 5 bases respectively, with 14 bases between them. The germline CDR1 and CDR2 sequences are LNHDA and SQIVND (reference sequence). The CDR3 DNA reads as TGTGCCAGTAGTAGGACCGGACAGATAACTGAAGCTTTCTTT. Protein product: CASSRTGQITEAFF. The entire variable domain, with the rest obtained from reference TRBV19 and TRBJ1-1, is as follows: DGGITQSPKYLFRKEGQNVTLSCEQNLNHDAMYWYRQDPGQGLRLIYYSQIVNDFQKGDIAEGYSVSREKKESFPLTVTSAQKNPTAFYLCASSRTGQITEAFFGQGTRLTVV.

The genes are TRBV25-1 and TRBJ2-1; D is unresolved. Germline CDR1 and CDR2: MGHDK and SYGVNS. The CDR3 length is 15 residues. The ends were cut back, 4 bases at V and 0 bases at J, with 10 bases in the middle. The CDR3 region is CASSAIRSSYNEQFF. The CDR3 nucleotides are TGTGCCAGCAGTGCTATCCGGAGCTCCTACAATGAGCAGTTCTTC.

The rearrangement links TRBV15 to TRBJ2-1; 7 nucleotides match TRBD2. The CDR3 consists of 15 residues. In germline, CDR1 is LNHNV, CDR2 YYDKDF (reference sequence). V trimming: 1 base; J trimming: 6 bases; junction bases outside the gene matches: 6. The chain's CDR3 is CATSRAGGVINEQFF. The DNA for the CDR3 is TGTGCCACCAGCAGAGCGGGGGGAGTTATCAATGAGCAGTTCTTC.

The V call is TRBV5-1, the J call TRBJ2-1; 13 nucleotides agree with TRBD2. Germline V gene data show CDR1 as SGHRS and CDR2 as YFSETQ. V shed 2 bases, J shed 4 bases, and the junction held 3 bases outside the gene matches. The CDR3 runs 16 residues. The DNA of the CDR3 is TGCGCCAGCAGCTTACTGACTAGCGGGGGGTACAATGAGCAGTTCTTC. Translating it yields CASSLLTSGGYNEQFF.

The sample holds a few counts of this clone. The V and J genes are TRBV4-3 and TRBJ1-1; tentatively, D is TRBD1 (5 bases). Trimming removed 4 bases at V and 11 bases at J, with 14 bases between. CDR1 and CDR2 (germline): LGHNA, YSLEER. This CDR3 has 12 residues. The CDR3 coding sequence is TGCGCCAGCAGCCCCTCGGGGGGGGAGGCTTTCTTT. Amino acid sequence: CASSPSGGEAFF.

About this clone itself: Other DNA sequences from this sample encode an identical CDR3 as well. This chain connects TRBV20-1 to TRBJ1-4; D uncertain. The CDR3 runs 11 residues. Germline CDR1 is DFQATT and CDR2 is SNEGSKA (reference sequence). The ends were cut back, 1 base at V and 8 bases at J, with 5 bases in the middle. CDR3 region: CSARGQEKLFF. DNA for the CDR3: TGCAGTGCTAGAGGCCAGGAAAAACTGTTTTTT.

V gene TRBV7-9 combines with J gene TRBJ2-5; D possibly corresponds to TRBD2 (5 bases). V lost 5 bases and J lost 4, with 11 bases in between. The CDR3 loop spans 13 amino acids. From germline, CDR1 is SEHNR and CDR2 FQNEAQ (reference sequence). The CDR3 DNA sequence: TGTGCCAGCAGCGCCCGGAGGCCAGAGACCCAGTACTTC. It encodes CASSARRPETQYF.

This chain connects TRBV4-3 to TRBJ2-5; D remains unclear. V dropped 0 bases and J dropped 5 bases, with 10 bases sitting between them. This CDR3 is 14 amino acids long. Per the germline V gene, CDR1 is LGHNA and CDR2 is YSLEER. The CDR3 sequence: CASSQDGTRETQYF. As DNA, the CDR3 is TGCGCCAGCAGCCAAGATGGAACCAGGGAGACCCAGTACTTC.

The chain carries TRBV5-4 and TRBJ1-4; D gene uncertain. In germline, CDR1 is SGHNT, CDR2 YYREEE (reference sequence). This CDR3 has 14 residues. V was trimmed by 2 bases and J by 6 bases, leaving 11 bases between them. In nucleotides, the CDR3 is TGTGCCAGCAGCTTTCAAGGGAAAGATGAAAAACTGTTTTTT. Protein sequence: CASSFQGKDEKLFF.

Of note for this clone: Other nucleotide sequences in the sample specify the same CDR3. The rearrangement links TRBV29-1 to TRBJ2-3; perhaps D is TRBD1 or TRBD2 (5 bases each). CDR3 length: 13 amino acids. Trimming cost V 5 bases and J 0 bases, with 9 bases left between them. Germline-derived CDR1 and CDR2 are SQVTM and ANQGSEA. CDR3 sequence (DNA): TGCAGCGTTAAGGGGAGAAGCACAGATACGCAGTATTTT. It codes for CSVKGRSTDTQYF.

In this sample, this clone turned up a few times. This rearrangement joins TRBV29-1 to TRBJ2-1; D unclear. The germline V gene encodes CDR1 SQVTM and CDR2 ANQGSEA. The CDR3 extends over 14 amino acids. The germline V and J ends were trimmed by 7 bases and 8 bases, with 21 bases remaining between them. The CDR3 here is CSAVLARVGDEQFF. For the CDR3, the DNA is TGCAGCGCGGTTCTGGCCAGAGTCGGAGATGAGCAGTTCTTC.

The chain uses TRBV7-2 and TRBJ1-1; D unresolved. This CDR3 region has 13 residues. Germline-derived CDR1 and CDR2 are SGHTA and FQGNSA. V was pared by 3 bases and J by 6 bases, with 11 bases between. CDR3 nucleotide sequence: TGTGCCAGCAGCTTTACTCCGGGATCTGAAGCTTTCTTT. This translates into CASSFTPGSEAFF.

The chain employs TRBV29-1 and TRBJ2-3; D is unresolved. This CDR3 has 15 amino acids. The V gene lost 3 bases and the J gene lost 0 bases, with 13 bases spanning the gap. Germline values: CDR1 SQVTM, CDR2 ANQGSEA. CDR3 loop: CSVDLLAPSTDTQYF. In DNA form, the CDR3 reads TGCAGCGTTGATCTCCTGGCTCCTAGCACAGATACGCAGTATTTT.

This chain joins TRBV30 and TRBJ2-3; weak D call: TRBD2 (6 bases). V dropped 1 base and J dropped 2 bases, with 7 bases sitting between them. The CDR3 extends over 13 amino acids. Germline V gene lookup returns CDR1 GTSNPN and CDR2 SVGIG (reference sequence). The CDR3 is CAWSGGDTDTQYF. CDR3 sequence (DNA): TGTGCCTGGAGTGGCGGGGACACAGATACGCAGTATTTT.

The CDR3 DNA follows: TGTGCCAGCAGTCCCTTGGGGGCTGATGGCTACACCTTC. This sequence encodes CASSPLGADGYTF. The V and J genes are TRBV6-5 and TRBJ1-2; TRBD1 might be the D (6 bases). This CDR3 region has 13 residues. V lost 5 bases to trimming and J lost 6 bases, with 13 bases between them. Per germline, CDR1 MNHEY and CDR2 SVGAGI.

There are a few counts of this clone. The chain employs TRBV30 and TRBJ2-5, with 7 bases lining up with TRBD2. The CDR3 is 13 amino acids. The J segment lost 9 bases and the V segment lost 3 bases, leaving 10 bases of the junction unmatched. The germline gives CDR1 GTSNPN, CDR2 SVGIG (reference sequence). For the CDR3, the DNA is TGTGCCTGGAGCGCGGGGGTCCTCGGGGCCCAGTACTTC. It is translated as CAWSAGVLGAQYF.

V gene TRBV29-1 combines with J gene TRBJ1-1; D remains ambiguous. This CDR3 contains 12 residues. V was cut by 3 bases and J by 1 base, with 6 bases left in between. Germline CDR1 reads SQVTM; CDR2 reads ANQGSEA. The CDR3 protein is CSVESRNTEAFF. The CDR3 nucleotides read TGCAGCGTTGAGTCAAGGAACACTGAAGCTTTCTTT.

The CDR3 sequence: CSDLGTGHTEAFF. CDR3 nucleotide sequence: TGCAGCGACCTCGGGACAGGGCACACTGAAGCTTTCTTT. The genes are TRBV29-1 and TRBJ1-1; 9 bases match TRBD1. The germline CDR1 and CDR2 sequences are SQVTM and ANQGSEA. After removal of 7 bases from V and 3 bases from J, the junction contained 6 bases not matched to a gene. The CDR3 is 13 amino acids.

This clone showed up just a few times. J is TRBJ1-1 and V is TRBV7-2; D might be TRBD1 (5 bases). Looked up from germline, CDR1 is SGHTA and CDR2 is FQGNSA. The V end lost 4 bases, the J end lost 4 bases, and 16 bases lay between the germline ends. CDR3 length: 15 residues. The CDR3 here is CASSSAPIQATEAFF. CDR3 nucleotide sequence: TGTGCCAGCAGCTCAGCGCCCATACAGGCCACTGAAGCTTTCTTT.

V usage is TRBV29-1 and J usage is TRBJ2-7, with a weak D call TRBD2 (5 bases). The germline V gene encodes CDR1 SQVTM and CDR2 ANQGSEA. Deletions cut 4 bases from V and 7 bases from J, with 17 bases between. The CDR3 spans 13 residues. CDR3 sequence: CSVGDSSRGEQYF. CDR3 DNA sequence: TGCAGCGTTGGTGACTCCAGCCGGGGTGAGCAGTACTTC.

The chain employs TRBV7-3 and TRBJ2-1, with TRBD1 matching 9 bases. The germline CDR1 and CDR2 sequences are SGHTA and FQGTGA. The CDR3 totals 17 residues. The ends lost 5 bases at V and 7 bases at J; junction bases unmatched: 15. CDR3 in amino acids: CASSASNPGTGTNEQFF. DNA for the CDR3: TGTGCCAGCAGCGCTAGTAATCCCGGGACAGGGACGAATGAGCAGTTCTTC.

V gene TRBV30 combines with J gene TRBJ1-5; D is uncertain. The CDR3 totals 13 residues. CDR1 and CDR2 (germline): GTSNPN, SVGIG (reference sequence). V was cut by 0 bases and J by 7 bases, with 10 bases left in between. The CDR3 nucleotides are TGTGCCTGGAGTGTCACCGGTCTACAGCCCCAGCATTTT. Translation gives CAWSVTGLQPQHF.

The V call is TRBV30, the J call TRBJ1-2, with unresolved D. CDR3 length: 11 amino acids. The germline gives CDR1 GTSNPN, CDR2 SVGIG (reference sequence). The V end lost 4 bases, the J end lost 8 bases, and 11 bases lay between the germline ends. The CDR3 spells CAWNHQAGYTF. CDR3 in DNA: TGTGCCTGGAATCATCAGGCGGGCTACACCTTC.